This T cell receptor beta chain was captured by sequencing in a study of blood T cell repertoires in COVID-19. For the study at large: The study drew acute and convalescent COVID-19 samples from the United States, Italy and Spain.

As originally analysed: Counts of nucleated cells, estimated from reference gene primer amplification, were obtained. TCRdb's table, derived via immunoSEQ multiplex PCR, lists solely in-frame clones and lacks some. V and J calls and clone size are given by that table; D and trimming were obtained from the DNA. The sample contains over 200,000 clones, around 80% of which appear only once. This clone was detected only a few times. Germline V gene lookup returns CDR1 GTSNPN and CDR2 SVGIG (reference sequence). V was clipped by 4 bases and J by 4 bases; unmatched bases: 12. CDR3 length: 16 amino acids. Sequencing input: peripheral blood. The rearrangement joins TRBV30 to TRBJ1-1; the match to TRBD1 covers 10 bases. This receptor was obtained from a man aged 80 or over with acute or convalescent COVID-19. CDR3 region: CAWIQALTGGTTEAFF. The DNA for the CDR3 is TGTGCCTGGATCCAAGCCTTGACAGGGGGCACCACTGAAGCTTTCTTT.